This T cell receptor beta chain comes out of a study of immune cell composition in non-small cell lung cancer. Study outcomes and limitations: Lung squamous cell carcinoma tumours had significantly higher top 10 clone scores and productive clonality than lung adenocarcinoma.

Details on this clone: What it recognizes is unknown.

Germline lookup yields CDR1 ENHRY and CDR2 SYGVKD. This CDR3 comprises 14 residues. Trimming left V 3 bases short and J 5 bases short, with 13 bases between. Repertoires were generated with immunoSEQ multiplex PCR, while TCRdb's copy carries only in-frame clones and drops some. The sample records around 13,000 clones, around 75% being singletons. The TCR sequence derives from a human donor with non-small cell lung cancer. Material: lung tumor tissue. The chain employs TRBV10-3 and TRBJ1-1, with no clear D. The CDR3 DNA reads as TGTGCCATCAGTGAAGAGGGAAGAAGGACTGAAGCTTTCTTT. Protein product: CAISEEGRRTEAFF.